The entry below describes one TCR beta chain. Its antigen remains unknown. The germline V gene has CDR1 SEHNR and CDR2 FQNEAQ (reference sequence). The CDR3 spans 12 residues. V was pared by 5 bases and J by 10 bases, with 12 bases between. This sample stems from a study of vaccination and CD4 T cells after COVID-19. Whole-study context: Overlapping spike peptides of SARS-CoV-2, HCoV-NL63, HCoV-OC43 and HCoV-229E stimulated the cells.

The sample's time point: late sampling 161 to 241 days after vaccination in a few convalescent patients. Treatment given: 10-day PBMC culture with coronavirus spike peptide pools or control peptides (ViraFEST assay). Replacement of half the medium with fresh IL-2 medium took place on days 3 and 7. The assay that was used to sequence DNA from cultured CD4+ T cells was the Oncomine TCR Beta short-read assay. Via MiXCR, TCRdb re-called the PCR reads, giving one row per CDR3 protein. The profile shows around 20,000 distinct CDR3 sequences, 44% of them singletons. This sequence was found in a human donor who had recovered from COVID-19. The specimen comprised CD4+ T cells from blood, cultured in vitro, sampled about 7 months after SARS-CoV-2 vaccination. The rearrangement links TRBV7-9 to TRBJ2-1, with D possibly being TRBD1 (6 bases). The chain's CDR3 is CASSPTGTEQFF. The CDR3, as DNA: TGTGCCAGCAGCCCAACTGGGACAGAGCAGTTCTTC. The full variable domain, in which reference TRBV7-9 and TRBJ2-1 provide the parts outside the CDR3, is DTGVSQNPRHKITKRGQNVTFRCDPISEHNRLYWYRQTLGQGPEFLTYFQNEAQLEKSRLLSDRFSAERPKGSFSTLEIQRTEQGDSAMYLCASSPTGTEQFFGPGTRLTVL.